This is a list of T cell receptor beta chains from one sample in a study of naive and memory T cell subsets. TCRdb used MiXCR to reprocess the 5' RACE reads, holding one entry per CDR3 protein. This repertoire shows 55,000 to 70,000 distinct CDR3 sequences, around 7.3% found once; its top ten account for around 10%. These TCRs come from a male donor in good health. Both conserved end residues are part of each CDR3. D genes are given only for firm matches. Clone size is shown for a subset of rows, as once, few, many or a class of expanded clone.

size	D	V	J	DNA	CDR3
many	-	TRBV6-5	TRBJ1-2	TGTGCCAGCAGTAGAGGACAGCCTACCTATGGCTACACCTTC	CASSRGQPTYGYTF
many	TRBD1	TRBV27	TRBJ2-5	TGTGCCAGCAGTTCGGACAGGGTGGCCCAAGAGACCCAGTACTTC	CASSSDRVAQETQYF
many	-	TRBV12-5	TRBJ2-4	TGTGCTAGTGGTGAGGGCACCTTTACCACTTCTTTTACCGTAGCCAAAAACATTCAGTACTTC	CASGEGTFTTSFTVAKNIQYF
many	-	TRBV19	TRBJ2-1	TGTGCCAGTAGTCACATGACACGTTACAATGAGCAGTTCTTC	CASSHMTRYNEQFF
few	-	TRBV20-1	TRBJ2-7	TGCAGTGCTAGAGTTGACCCGAGCTCCTACGAGCAGTACTTC	CSARVDPSSYEQYF
few	TRBD1	TRBV29-1	TRBJ2-5	TGCAGCGTTGAAGACTACGGGACAGGGCGAGAGACCCAGTACTTC	CSVEDYGTGRETQYF
-	-	TRBV6-6	TRBJ1-1	TGTGCCAGCAGTTACTCTATTGTGGGCACTGAAGCTTTCTTT	CASSYSIVGTEAFF
many	TRBD1	TRBV4-1	TRBJ2-1	TGCGCCAGCAGCCAAGGAGGGGACAGGGGTTACAATGAGCAGTTCTTC	CASSQGGDRGYNEQFF
few	-	TRBV7-2	TRBJ1-5	TGTGCCAGCAGCCACCTTAACATTGGGCTGTGGAATCAGCCCCAGCATTTT	CASSHLNIGLWNQPQHF
-	-	TRBV11-2	TRBJ1-1	TGTGCCAGCAGCTTAGTTATTCAAGGCCCCGGGAACACTGAAGCTTTCTTT	CASSLVIQGPGNTEAFF
-	TRBD1	TRBV25-1	TRBJ2-7	TGTGCCACCGCGGGGACAGGAGACTCCTACGAGCAGTACTTC	CATAGTGDSYEQYF
many	-	TRBV11-2	TRBJ2-1	TGTGCCAGCAGCCGAAGGCTAGGTGAGCAGTTCTTC	CASSRRLGEQFF
-	-	TRBV5-5	TRBJ2-1	TGTGCCAGCAGCTTGGGACAGTTATACAATGAGCAGTTCTTC	CASSLGQLYNEQFF
few	-	TRBV2	TRBJ2-1	TGTGCCAGCAGTCCTGGTTACTCGTGGCCGTACTCCTACAATGAGCAGTTCTTC	CASSPGYSWPYSYNEQFF
-	TRBD2	TRBV18	TRBJ2-1	TGTGCCAGCTCACCATACACTAGCGGGAGCATCAATGAGCAGTTCTTC	CASSPYTSGSINEQFF
-	-	TRBV12-3/TRBV12-4	TRBJ1-2	TGTGCCAGCAGTTTGAGTCAGGCGGGGGGCTACACCTTC	CASSLSQAGGYTF
few	TRBD1	TRBV13	TRBJ2-7	TGTGCCAGCAGCTTCGGGACAGGGACCTACGAGCAGTACTTC	CASSFGTGTYEQYF
-	-	TRBV19	TRBJ1-3	TGTGCCAGTAGTATGCAAGGTTCTGGAAACACCATATATTTT	CASSMQGSGNTIYF
many	TRBD2	TRBV6-5	TRBJ2-1	TGTGCCAGCAGCCAGACTAGCGGGATCCCCCTACGGCTTTGGGATGAGCAGTTCTTC	CASSQTSGIPLRLWDEQFF
-	TRBD1	TRBV5-1	TRBJ2-2	TGCGCCAGCAGGCAACAGGGGGCCGGCGATGGCACCGGGGAGCTGTTTTTT	CASRQQGAGDGTGELFF
many	TRBD1	TRBV6-5	TRBJ2-5	TGTGCCAGCAGCTGGGACAGTAAGTCCTCAGAGACCCAGTACTTC	CASSWDSKSSETQYF
many	-	TRBV20-1	TRBJ2-7	TGCAGTGCCAGTCCCGAAACACCCTACGAGCAGTACTTC	CSASPETPYEQYF
many	-	TRBV5-6	TRBJ2-3	TGTGCCAGCAGCTTGGCTCGGGTCTCGTCGGAAGATACGCAGTATTTT	CASSLARVSSEDTQYF
few	-	TRBV5-6	TRBJ2-5	TGTGCCAGCAGCTTCAGTCAGCCGTCCACCCAGTACTTC	CASSFSQPSTQYF
many	-	TRBV12-3/TRBV12-4	TRBJ1-3	TGTGCCAGCAGCCCCGTCACCCCTGGAAACACCATATATTTT	CASSPVTPGNTIYF
few	TRBD1	TRBV19	TRBJ1-5	TGTGCCAGTAGGACAGGGGGAGTTTCGGCCCAGCATTTT	CASRTGGVSAQHF
-	TRBD1	TRBV5-4	TRBJ1-1	TGTGCCAGCAGCTTCCAGGGGGCTTTGAGCACTGAAGCTTTCTTT	CASSFQGALSTEAFF
-	-	TRBV6-1	TRBJ1-5	TGTGCCAGCAGCGACAGATATAGCAATCAGCCCCAGCATTTT	CASSDRYSNQPQHF
few	-	TRBV3-1	TRBJ2-2	TGTGCCAGCAGCCCTCGAAGGGGGGTAGACACCGGGGAGCTGTTTTTT	CASSPRRGVDTGELFF
-	TRBD1	TRBV19	TRBJ1-4	TGTGCCAGCAAAGGAGGTGGGGACAGCTTTGAAAAACTGTTTTTT	CASKGGGDSFEKLFF
few	-	TRBV4-2	TRBJ1-5	TGTGCCAGCAGCCAAGATAGGCAGAGTCCCAATCAGCCCCAGCATTTT	CASSQDRQSPNQPQHF
many	-	TRBV29-1	TRBJ1-1	TGCAGCGCTGGGGTCGGGGGCGAAAGGAGTGAAGCTTTCTTT	CSAGVGGERSEAFF
-	-	TRBV5-1	TRBJ2-1	TGCGCCAGCAGCGTAGGACAGTTGAGCTCCTACAATGAGCAGTTCTTC	CASSVGQLSSYNEQFF
many	-	TRBV5-1	TRBJ2-3	TGCGCCAGCAGCTTTTCGAGCCTCCTTTTAACAGGGCCAGATACGCAGTATTTT	CASSFSSLLLTGPDTQYF
many	TRBD1	TRBV28	TRBJ1-5	TGTGCCAGCAGCTCACTTGGGACAGGGGTGAATCAGCCCCAGCATTTT	CASSSLGTGVNQPQHF
few	TRBD1	TRBV7-2	TRBJ2-2	TGTGCCAGCAGCTTAGCAGTCCGGGACAGGGGTAACACCGGGGAGCTGTTTTTT	CASSLAVRDRGNTGELFF
many	TRBD1	TRBV2	TRBJ2-2	TGTGCCAGCAGGAGGGAGAGATCCGAACCCCGACACAGGGGAACCGGGGAGCTGTTTTTT	CASRRERSEPRHRGTGELFF
-	-	TRBV12-3/TRBV12-4	TRBJ1-4	TGTGCCAGCAGTCCAATTCCGAGGGATGGTGGGGAAAAACTGTTTTTT	CASSPIPRDGGEKLFF
few	-	TRBV20-1	TRBJ1-5	TGCAGTGCTAGCCCAGGTCGGGTTAGCAATCAGCCCCAGCATTTT	CSASPGRVSNQPQHF
many	TRBD2	TRBV7-2	TRBJ2-3	TGTGCCAGCAGCTTTAGTCGACTAGCGGGGGGACTCACAGATACGCAGTATTTT	CASSFSRLAGGLTDTQYF
few	-	TRBV6-5	TRBJ1-1	TGTGCCAGCAGTCCCCCCAGGGCCTCCACTGAAGCTTTCTTT	CASSPPRASTEAFF
many	-	TRBV20-1	TRBJ1-4	TGCAGTGCTAGAGATCCGGGGGGCTTGAAGGAAAAACTGTTTTTT	CSARDPGGLKEKLFF
few	-	TRBV2	TRBJ2-3	TGTGCCAGCCCGGGGAGCACAGATACGCAGTATTTT	CASPGSTDTQYF
many	TRBD1	TRBV5-6	TRBJ2-7	TGTGCCAGCAGCTTGTTAGGGACAGGGGACTACGAGCAGTACTTC	CASSLLGTGDYEQYF
few	TRBD1	TRBV6-5	TRBJ2-5	TGTGCCAGCAGTCCGAGACTGGACAGGGTCGAGACCCAGTACTTC	CASSPRLDRVETQYF
many	-	TRBV29-1	TRBJ1-2	TGCAGCGTTGAACCCGGAACCGGCTATGGCTACACCTTC	CSVEPGTGYGYTF
few	-	TRBV3-1	TRBJ1-1	TGTGCCAGCAGCCAAAGGGGGACGTCGGCTGAAGCTTTCTTT	CASSQRGTSAEAFF
-	TRBD1	TRBV9	TRBJ2-1	TGTGCCAGCAGTCGCAGACAGGGGGGGTCCGATGAGCAGTTCTTC	CASSRRQGGSDEQFF
-	-	TRBV19	TRBJ1-1	TGTGCCAGTAGTCCGCGAATGAACACTGAAGCTTTCTTT	CASSPRMNTEAFF
many	-	TRBV25-1	TRBJ2-3	TGTGCCAGCAGTGCCTCCGATACGCAGTATTTT	CASSASDTQYF
many	TRBD2	TRBV3-1	TRBJ2-1	TGTGCCAGCAGCCGGGGTAGCGGGGGCCACAATGAGCAGTTCTTC	CASSRGSGGHNEQFF
-	-	TRBV5-1	TRBJ1-1	TGCGCCAGCAGCTTGGAGGGAGTGGGGAACACTGAAGCTTTCTTT	CASSLEGVGNTEAFF
many	TRBD2	TRBV3-1	TRBJ2-1	TGTGCCAGCAGCCGGAATCGGGGGGGGTCCTACAATGAGCAGTTCTTC	CASSRNRGGSYNEQFF
many	TRBD1	TRBV19	TRBJ2-7	TGTGCCAGTTCTAGGTCGGGACAGGGAAGCTCCTACGAGCAGTACTTC	CASSRSGQGSSYEQYF
few	-	TRBV9	TRBJ1-5	TGTGCCAGCAGCGTAGGCAGCCTCAATCAGCCCCAGCATTTT	CASSVGSLNQPQHF
few	-	TRBV6-1	TRBJ2-2	TGTGCCAGCAGTGAGCAGGGGCCGGGGGAGCTGTTTTTT	CASSEQGPGELFF
many	-	TRBV6-5	TRBJ2-7	TGTGCCAGCAGGGGCGGGACAGAATTCTACGAGCAGTACTTC	CASRGGTEFYEQYF
few	-	TRBV13	TRBJ1-1	TGTGCCAGCCGAACCCCGGGAAACACTGAAGCTTTCTTT	CASRTPGNTEAFF
many	TRBD2	TRBV29-1	TRBJ2-1	TGCAGCGTCCTGACGGCTAGCGGGAACTACAATGAGCAGTTCTTC	CSVLTASGNYNEQFF
many	-	TRBV5-1	TRBJ2-1	TGCGCCAGCAGCCTGGATATGGACTCCCACAATGAGCAGTTCTTC	CASSLDMDSHNEQFF